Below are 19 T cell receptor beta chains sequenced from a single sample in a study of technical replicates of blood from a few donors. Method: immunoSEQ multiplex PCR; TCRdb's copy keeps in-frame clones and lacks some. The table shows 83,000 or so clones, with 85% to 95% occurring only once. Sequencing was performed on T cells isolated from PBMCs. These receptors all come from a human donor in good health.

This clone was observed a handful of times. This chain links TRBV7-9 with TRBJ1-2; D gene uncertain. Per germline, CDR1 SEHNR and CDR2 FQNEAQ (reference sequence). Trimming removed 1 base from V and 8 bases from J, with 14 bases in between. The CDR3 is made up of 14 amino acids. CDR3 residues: CASSLDGRPDGYTF. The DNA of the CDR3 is TGTGCCAGCAGCTTAGATGGGAGGCCGGACGGCTACACCTTC.

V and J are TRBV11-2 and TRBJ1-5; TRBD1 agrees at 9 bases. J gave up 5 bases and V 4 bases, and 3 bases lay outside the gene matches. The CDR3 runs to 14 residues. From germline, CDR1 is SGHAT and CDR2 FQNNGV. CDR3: CASSYGTGYQPQHF. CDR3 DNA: TGTGCCAGCAGCTACGGGACAGGGTATCAGCCCCAGCATTTT. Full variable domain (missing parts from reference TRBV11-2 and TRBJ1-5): EAGVAQSPRYKIIEKRQSVAFWCNPISGHATLYWYQQILGQGPKLLIQFQNNGVVDDSQLPKDRFSAERLKGVDSTLKIQPAKLEDSAVYLCASSYGTGYQPQHFGDGTRLSIL.

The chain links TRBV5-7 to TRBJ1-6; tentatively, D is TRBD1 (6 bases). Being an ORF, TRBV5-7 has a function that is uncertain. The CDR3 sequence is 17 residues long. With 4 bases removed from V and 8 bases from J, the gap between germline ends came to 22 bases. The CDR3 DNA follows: TGTGCCAGCAGCGATGCAAACAGGGAAGCTTGCGATTCACCCCTCCACTTT. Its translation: CASSDANREACDSPLHF.

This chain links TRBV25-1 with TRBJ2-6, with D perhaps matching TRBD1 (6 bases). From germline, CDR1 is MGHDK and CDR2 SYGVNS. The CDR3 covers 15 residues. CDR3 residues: CASGAPGAGANVLTF. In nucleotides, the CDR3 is TGTGCTTCAGGGGCCCCTGGGGCTGGGGCCAACGTCCTGACTTTC.

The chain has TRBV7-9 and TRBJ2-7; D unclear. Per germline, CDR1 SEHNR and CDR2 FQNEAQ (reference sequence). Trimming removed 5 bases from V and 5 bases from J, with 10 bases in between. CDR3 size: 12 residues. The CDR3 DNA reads TGTGCCAGCAGCGAGCGTGGAAACGAGCAGTACTTC. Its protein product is CASSERGNEQYF.

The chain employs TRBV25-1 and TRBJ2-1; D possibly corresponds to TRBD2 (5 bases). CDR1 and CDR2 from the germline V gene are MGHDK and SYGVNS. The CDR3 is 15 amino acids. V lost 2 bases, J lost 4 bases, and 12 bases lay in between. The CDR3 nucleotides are TGTGCCAGCAGTGAAGCAGAGCGGAGATACAATGAGCAGTTCTTC. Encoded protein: CASSEAERRYNEQFF.

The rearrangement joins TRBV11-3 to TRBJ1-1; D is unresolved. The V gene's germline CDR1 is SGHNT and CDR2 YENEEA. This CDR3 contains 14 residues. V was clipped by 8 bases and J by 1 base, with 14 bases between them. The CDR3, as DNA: TGTGCCAGCCGCCTACAATCGGGGAACACTGAAGCTTTCTTT. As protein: CASRLQSGNTEAFF.

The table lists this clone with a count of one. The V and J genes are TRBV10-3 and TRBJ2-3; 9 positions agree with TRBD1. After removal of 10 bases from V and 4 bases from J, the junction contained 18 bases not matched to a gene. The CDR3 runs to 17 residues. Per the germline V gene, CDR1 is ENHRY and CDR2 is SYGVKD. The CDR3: CASQPGQGFWDADTQYF. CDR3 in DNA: TGTGCCAGCCAACCGGGACAGGGATTTTGGGATGCAGATACGCAGTATTTT.

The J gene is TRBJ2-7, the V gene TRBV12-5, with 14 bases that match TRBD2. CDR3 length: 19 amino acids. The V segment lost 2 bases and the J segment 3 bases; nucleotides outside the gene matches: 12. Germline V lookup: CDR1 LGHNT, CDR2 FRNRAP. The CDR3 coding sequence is TGTGCTAGTGGTTTGACTCCCACCGGCGGGACTAGCGGGAGCTACGAGCAGTACTTC. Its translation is CASGLTPTGGTSGSYEQYF.

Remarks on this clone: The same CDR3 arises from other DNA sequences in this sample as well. In nucleotides, the CDR3 is TGTGCCAGCAGTTTACAGGGAAACACTGAAGCTTTCTTT. Protein product: CASSLQGNTEAFF. This sequence joins TRBV27 and TRBJ1-1, with a weak D call TRBD1 (5 bases). Per the germline V gene, CDR1 is MNHEY and CDR2 is SMNVEV (reference sequence). V lost 2 bases, J lost 2 bases, and 6 bases lay in between. The CDR3 loop spans 13 amino acids.

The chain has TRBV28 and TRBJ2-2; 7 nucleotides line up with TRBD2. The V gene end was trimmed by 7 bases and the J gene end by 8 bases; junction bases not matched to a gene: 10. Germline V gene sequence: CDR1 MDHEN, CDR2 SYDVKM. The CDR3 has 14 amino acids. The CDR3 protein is CASISGTILGELFF. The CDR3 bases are TGTGCCAGCATCTCCGGGACTATACTTGGGGAGCTGTTTTTT.

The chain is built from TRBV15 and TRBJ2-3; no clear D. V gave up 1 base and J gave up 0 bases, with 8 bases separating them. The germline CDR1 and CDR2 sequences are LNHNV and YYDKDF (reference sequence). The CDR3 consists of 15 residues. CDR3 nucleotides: TGTGCCACCAGCAGAGTAGCTGGGAGCACAGATACGCAGTATTTT. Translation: CATSRVAGSTDTQYF.

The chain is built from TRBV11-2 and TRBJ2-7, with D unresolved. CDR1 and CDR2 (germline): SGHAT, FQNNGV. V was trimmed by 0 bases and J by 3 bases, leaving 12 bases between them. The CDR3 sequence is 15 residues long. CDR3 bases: TGTGCCAGCAGCTTAGATCTGCCAGCAGGCTACGAGCAGTACTTC. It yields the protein CASSLDLPAGYEQYF.

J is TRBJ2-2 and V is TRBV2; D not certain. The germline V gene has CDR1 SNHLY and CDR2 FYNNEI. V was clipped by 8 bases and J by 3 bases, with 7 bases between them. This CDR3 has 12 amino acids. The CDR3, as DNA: TGTGCCAGCTCCGAGTACACCGGGGAGCTGTTTTTT. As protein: CASSEYTGELFF.

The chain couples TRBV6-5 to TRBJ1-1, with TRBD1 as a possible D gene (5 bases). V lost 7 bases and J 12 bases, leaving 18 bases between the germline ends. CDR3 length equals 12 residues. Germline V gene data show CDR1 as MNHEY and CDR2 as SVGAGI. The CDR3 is CASTPGGAETFF. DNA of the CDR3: TGTGCCAGCACCCCTGGAGGGGCGGAGACTTTCTTT.

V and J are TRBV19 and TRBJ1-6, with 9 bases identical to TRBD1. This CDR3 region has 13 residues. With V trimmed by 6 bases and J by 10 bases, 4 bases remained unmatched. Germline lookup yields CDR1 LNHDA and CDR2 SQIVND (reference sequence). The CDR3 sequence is CASRRDRESPLHF. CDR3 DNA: TGTGCCAGTAGGAGGGACAGGGAGTCACCCCTCCACTTT.

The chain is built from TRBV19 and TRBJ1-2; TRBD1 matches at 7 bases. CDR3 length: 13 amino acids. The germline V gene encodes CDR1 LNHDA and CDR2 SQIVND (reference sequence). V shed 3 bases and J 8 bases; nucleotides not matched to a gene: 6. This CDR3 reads CASSMEGARGYTF. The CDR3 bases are TGTGCCAGTAGTATGGAGGGGGCGAGGGGCTACACCTTC.

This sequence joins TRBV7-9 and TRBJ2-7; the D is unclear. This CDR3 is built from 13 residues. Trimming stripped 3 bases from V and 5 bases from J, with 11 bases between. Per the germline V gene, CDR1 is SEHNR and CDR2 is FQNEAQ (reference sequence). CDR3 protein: CASSLMVGDEQYF. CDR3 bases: TGTGCCAGCAGCTTGATGGTAGGAGACGAGCAGTACTTC.

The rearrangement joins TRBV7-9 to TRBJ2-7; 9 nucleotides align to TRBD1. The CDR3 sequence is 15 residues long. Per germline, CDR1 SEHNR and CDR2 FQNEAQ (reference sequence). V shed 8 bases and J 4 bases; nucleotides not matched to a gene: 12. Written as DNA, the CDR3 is TGTGCCAGCCGCGACGTCCGGGACAGGGCTTACGAGCAGTACTTC. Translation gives CASRDVRDRAYEQYF.